These 17 T cell receptor beta chains came from one sample sequenced in a study of CD8 T cells in Susac syndrome. RNA was extracted with the RNeasy kit, and a quantity of roughly 0.5 to 1 ug was reverse transcribed using random hexamers. TCRdb re-derived calls from the immunoSEQ multiplex PCR reads in MiXCR, one entry per CDR3 protein. This sample has some 120,000 distinct CDR3 sequences, with more than 90% found just once. The sequencing input was CD4+ T cells from PBMCs. The receptors stem from a human donor in good health.

J is TRBJ1-2 and V is TRBV3-1; no clear D. Germline CDR1 is LGHDT and CDR2 is YNNKEL (reference sequence). V lost 0 bases, J lost 4 bases, and 9 bases lay in between. The CDR3 is 14 amino acids. The CDR3 coding sequence is TGTGCCAGCAGCCAAGACACGGCCGGCTATGGCTACACCTTC. It encodes CASSQDTAGYGYTF.

J is TRBJ2-7 and V is TRBV5-4; either TRBD1 or TRBD2 may supply D (6 bases each). V dropped 3 bases and J dropped 5 bases, with 18 bases sitting between them. This CDR3 has 15 amino acids. CDR1 and CDR2 from the germline V gene are SGHNT and YYREEE (reference sequence). CDR3 DNA sequence: TGTGCCAGCAGCTACCGGGGGCAGCTGGTAGACGAGCAGTACTTC. Protein: CASSYRGQLVDEQYF.

The chain carries TRBV7-2 and TRBJ2-5; D perhaps matches TRBD1 (6 bases). Trimming stripped 5 bases from V and 2 bases from J, with 12 bases between. The CDR3 sequence is 14 residues long. Germline values: CDR1 SGHTA, CDR2 FQGNSA. The CDR3 sequence is CASSLGTLQETQYF. DNA for the CDR3: TGTGCCAGCAGCCTTGGGACACTACAAGAGACCCAGTACTTC.

The V and J genes are TRBV2 and TRBJ2-5; a possible D gene is TRBD2 (5 bases). V was clipped by 2 bases and J by 4 bases, with 8 bases between them. The CDR3 extends over 13 amino acids. Germline V CDR1 and CDR2: SNHLY, FYNNEI. Here the CDR3 DNA reads TGTGCCAGCAGTGAACGAGAGGGAGAGACCCAGTACTTC. This codes for CASSEREGETQYF.

The chain carries TRBV12-3 or TRBV12-4 and TRBJ2-1; D could derive from TRBD1 or TRBD2 (5 bases each). This CDR3 is 15 amino acids long. V was pared by 4 bases and J by 1 base, with 11 bases between. In nucleotides, the CDR3 is TGTGCCAGCAGTTCGGGGACCTCTTCCTACAATGAGCAGTTCTTC. This sequence encodes CASSSGTSSYNEQFF.

The sample holds one count of this clonotype. J is TRBJ1-4 and V is TRBV2, with a tentative D call TRBD1 (6 bases). This CDR3 contains 14 residues. Trimming removed 4 bases at V and 5 bases at J, with 11 bases between. The germline V gene encodes CDR1 SNHLY and CDR2 FYNNEI. As DNA, the CDR3 is TGTGCCAGCAGTGGGACAGTCCCGAATGAAAAACTGTTTTTT. This encodes CASSGTVPNEKLFF.

V usage is TRBV5-4 and J usage is TRBJ2-2; D uncertain. The CDR3 contains 15 residues. The V gene lost 1 base and the J gene lost 6 bases, with 13 bases spanning the gap. Germline CDR1 and CDR2: SGHNT and YYREEE (reference sequence). The CDR3 sequence is CASSLRDVRSGELFF. DNA of the CDR3: TGTGCCAGCAGCTTGCGTGACGTGCGGTCCGGGGAGCTGTTTTTT.

The sample holds one count of this clonotype. The V gene is TRBV4-1, the J gene TRBJ1-3; the D is unclear. This CDR3 contains 15 residues. The germline CDR1 and CDR2 sequences are MGHRA and YSYEKL. Trimming cost V 0 bases and J 0 bases, with 6 bases left between them. CDR3 sequence: CASSQDPRSGNTIYF. DNA for the CDR3: TGCGCCAGCAGCCAAGATCCCCGCTCTGGAAACACCATATATTTT.

J is TRBJ1-1 and V is TRBV27, with unresolved D. Germline values: CDR1 MNHEY, CDR2 SMNVEV (reference sequence). The CDR3 extends over 15 amino acids. The germline V and J ends were trimmed by 2 bases and 0 bases, with 10 bases remaining between them. The CDR3 region is CASSLRRTMNTEAFF. The DNA for the CDR3 is TGTGCCAGCAGTTTAAGACGGACTATGAACACTGAAGCTTTCTTT.

The V call is TRBV7-2, the J call TRBJ2-5; the D gene is possibly TRBD2 (5 bases). Germline values: CDR1 SGHTA, CDR2 FQGNSA. The length of the CDR3 is 14 residues. V lost 2 bases, J lost 5 bases, and 12 bases lay in between. CDR3 loop: CASSLTGSRETQYF. The CDR3 nucleotides read TGTGCCAGCAGCTTAACGGGGAGTCGGGAGACCCAGTACTTC.

The chain carries TRBV5-1 and TRBJ2-7; 8 nucleotides align to TRBD1. V gave up 4 bases and J gave up 6 bases; unmatched junction bases: 3. Germline loops: CDR1 SGHRS, CDR2 YFSETQ. The CDR3 runs 12 residues. DNA for the CDR3: TGCGCCAGCAGCCTAGGACAGGGCGAGCAGTACTTC. It yields the protein CASSLGQGEQYF. Full variable domain (missing parts from reference TRBV5-1 and TRBJ2-7): KAGVTQTPRYLIKTRGQQVTLSCSPISGHRSVSWYQQTPGQGLQFLFEYFSETQRNKGNFPGRFSGRQFSNSRSEMNVSTLELGDSALYLCASSLGQGEQYFGPGTRLTVT.

This clonotype was seen only a few times. Here the CDR3 reads CASSQRLAVAKNIQYF. DNA for the CDR3: TGCGCCAGCAGCCAACGACTAGCGGTAGCCAAAAACATTCAGTACTTC. V gene TRBV4-1 combines with J gene TRBJ2-4; 9 bases align to TRBD2. Looked up from germline, CDR1 is MGHRA and CDR2 is YSYEKL. With 2 bases clipped from V and 0 bases from J, the junction kept 2 bases outside the gene matches. This CDR3 is built from 16 residues.

The chain couples TRBV30 to TRBJ2-1; D possibly corresponds to TRBD2 (7 bases). This CDR3 is 16 amino acids long. Germline V gene sequence: CDR1 GTSNPN, CDR2 SVGIG (reference sequence). V was trimmed by 7 bases and J by 2 bases, leaving 21 bases between them. Here the CDR3 DNA reads TGTGCCTCCTCCTGGCCGCCGGGGGGCACCTACAATGAGCAGTTCTTC. Translation: CASSWPPGGTYNEQFF.

The chain couples TRBV20-1 to TRBJ1-2, with unresolved D. CDR3 length: 14 residues. In germline, CDR1 is DFQATT, CDR2 SNEGSKA (reference sequence). V shed 1 base and J shed 0 bases, with 9 bases lying between them. DNA for the CDR3: TGCAGTGCTAGAGTGCCCCCGTCTAACTATGGCTACACCTTC. It is translated as CSARVPPSNYGYTF.

The chain employs TRBV14 and TRBJ2-1; no clear D. Deletions cut 3 bases from V and 3 bases from J, with 9 bases between. The CDR3 contains 14 residues. The germline V gene has CDR1 SGHDN and CDR2 FVKESK. This CDR3 is CASSHLYGYNEQFF. DNA of the CDR3: TGTGCCAGCAGCCACCTCTACGGCTACAATGAGCAGTTCTTC.

The table lists this clonotype with a count of one. The gene calls are TRBV5-1 and TRBJ2-7, with 10 bases fitting TRBD2. There are 14 residues in the CDR3. The germline CDR1 and CDR2 sequences are SGHRS and YFSETQ. The V and J ends lost 6 bases and 7 bases, in that order; junction bases with no gene match: 10. CDR3 nucleotide sequence: TGCGCCAGCACACCTAGCGGGAGCCCCGAGGAGCAGTACTTC. Its translation: CASTPSGSPEEQYF.

This clonotype was detected only once. The rearrangement joins TRBV7-8 to TRBJ1-1, with TRBD1 matching 8 bases. Germline CDR1 is SGHVS and CDR2 is FQNEAQ. With 2 bases clipped from V and 2 bases from J, the junction kept 4 bases outside the gene matches. The CDR3 contains 15 residues. CDR3 coding DNA: TGTGCCAGCAGCTTATTTCAGGGGGCCAACACTGAAGCTTTCTTT. Translating gives CASSLFQGANTEAFF. The variable domain in full, with the rest retrieved from reference TRBV7-8 and TRBJ1-1, is GAGVSQSPRYKVAKRGQDVALRCDPISGHVSLFWYQQALGQGPEFLTYFQNEAQLDKSGLPSDRFFAERPEGSVSTLKIQRTQQEDSAVYLCASSLFQGANTEAFFGQGTRLTVV.